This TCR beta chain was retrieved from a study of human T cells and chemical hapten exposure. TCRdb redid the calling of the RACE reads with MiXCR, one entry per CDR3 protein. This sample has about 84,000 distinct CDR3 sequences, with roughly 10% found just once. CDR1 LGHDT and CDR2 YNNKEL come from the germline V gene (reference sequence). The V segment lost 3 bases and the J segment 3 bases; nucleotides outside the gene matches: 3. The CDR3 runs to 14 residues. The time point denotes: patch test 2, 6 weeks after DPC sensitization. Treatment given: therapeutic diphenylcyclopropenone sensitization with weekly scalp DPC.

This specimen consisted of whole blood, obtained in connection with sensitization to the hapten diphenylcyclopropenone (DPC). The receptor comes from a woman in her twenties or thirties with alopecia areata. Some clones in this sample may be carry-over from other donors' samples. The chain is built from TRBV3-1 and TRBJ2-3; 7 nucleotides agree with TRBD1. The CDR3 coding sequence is TGTGCCAGCAGCCACTCGGACAGGACAGATACGCAGTATTTT. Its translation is CASSHSDRTDTQYF.